The present entry profiles one TCR beta chain with its context. Antigen specificity is unknown. Only in-frame clones appear in the TCRdb table, and some are missing; sequencing was by immunoSEQ multiplex PCR. The sample holds 150,000 to 200,000 clones, more than 65% seen once. This sample was included in a study of cytomegalovirus exposure and HLA in healthy donors. Notes on the study in general: Reports described diagnosis of cytomegalovirus status by the classifier as highly specific and sensitive. There were some public TCRs occurring in many donors, but most TCR sequences were rare. Within the 120 or so validation repertoires, first-cohort TCR clusters tended to co-occur, according to a later analysis.

The CDR3 spans 16 residues. From germline, CDR1 is MNHNY and CDR2 SVGAGI (reference sequence). V lost 1 base, J lost 1 base, and 4 bases stayed unmatched. The chain recombines TRBV6-6 with TRBJ2-3, with TRBD2 matching 8 bases. This sequence originates from a woman aged 25 to 39 in good health and CMV-seropositive. The sample taken for sequencing was PBMCs. The CDR3 reads CASSYLAGGGTDTQYF. As DNA, the CDR3 is TGTGCCAGCAGTTACTTGGCGGGAGGCGGCACAGATACGCAGTATTTT.